This T cell receptor beta chain comes out of a study of cytomegalovirus exposure and HLA in healthy donors. On this clone itself: As yet, its antigen is unknown.

From germline, CDR1 is LNHDA and CDR2 SQIVND (reference sequence). The length of the CDR3 is 14 residues. Between the trimmed V and J ends, which lost 0 bases and 1 base, there was a span of 6 bases. Points from the study as a whole: A few V segments could not be told apart, such as TRBV6-2 and TRBV6-3, and were left out.

PCR employed 60 Vbeta and 13 Jbeta primers. Measured with immunoSEQ multiplex PCR; TCRdb has only the in-frame clones, and not every one. The sample lists about 110,000 clones; roughly 70% were seen once. This receptor was identified in a man between 18 and 29 years old in good health and CMV-seropositive. The chain combines TRBV19 with TRBJ1-2; D remains ambiguous. The sequenced sample consisted of PBMCs. DNA of the CDR3: TGTGCCAGTAGTATAGATACAGTTAACTATGGCTACACCTTC. It encodes CASSIDTVNYGYTF.